The clone carrying this T cell receptor (beta chain) came up a few times. The CDR3 length is 12 residues. V gave up 7 bases and J gave up 8 bases; unmatched junction bases: 7. Looked up from germline, CDR1 is SGHTS and CDR2 is YDEGEE. Original methodology: Reference gene primer amplification in the assay estimated nucleated cell counts. The repertoire was sequenced with immunoSEQ multiplex PCR; TCRdb's copy has only in-frame clones and lacks some. D and trimming come from the DNA, and the V and J calls and clone size come from that table. Of around 150,000 clones in the sample, 85% are singletons; the top ten hold 2.5% to 4%. This sample is part of a study of blood T cell repertoires in COVID-19. As for the study in general: From the United States, Italy and Spain came samples of acute and convalescent COVID-19. T cells, B-cell-depleted T cells, or PBMCs supplied cDNA or gDNA.

This clonotype was obtained from a human donor with acute or convalescent COVID-19. The donor label of this sample is uncertain. Sample: peripheral blood. The chain recombines TRBV5-8 with TRBJ1-2, with 8 bases matching TRBD1. The DNA for the CDR3 is TGTGCCAGCCGAAGACAGGGGAGCGGCTACACCTTC. This gives the protein CASRRQGSGYTF.